This T cell receptor beta chain was profiled in a study of T cell responses to AZD1222 COVID-19 vaccine. Findings of the study overall: Regions 160-218 and 743-854 dominated among vaccine-associated CD4 TCRs spanning spike. Donors, mostly white British, included more females; clonal diversity was possibly underestimated. Spike-specific TCR breadth rose after two AZD1222 doses, and depth rose as well.

Germline CDR1 is SGHRS and CDR2 is YFSETQ. V trimming: 4 bases; J trimming: 0 bases; junction bases outside the gene matches: 1. This CDR3 is 15 amino acids long. As regards this clone: Its specificity is not known.

Profiled with immunoSEQ multiplex PCR; TCRdb holds only in-frame clones, not every one. The data contain roughly 270,000 clones, almost 95% of them seen just once; the ten biggest clones take up around 0.6%. The study pooled second doses at about 4 or about 12 weeks. The sequence came from an adult who received the AZD1222 COVID-19 vaccine. Sequencing used peripheral blood, obtained 28 days after the second AZD1222 dose. This chain connects TRBV5-1 to TRBJ1-3, with 10 bases fitting TRBD1. DNA for the CDR3: TGCGCCAGCAGCAGACAGGGGGCCTCTGGAAACACCATATATTTT. Translated, it gives CASSRQGASGNTIYF.